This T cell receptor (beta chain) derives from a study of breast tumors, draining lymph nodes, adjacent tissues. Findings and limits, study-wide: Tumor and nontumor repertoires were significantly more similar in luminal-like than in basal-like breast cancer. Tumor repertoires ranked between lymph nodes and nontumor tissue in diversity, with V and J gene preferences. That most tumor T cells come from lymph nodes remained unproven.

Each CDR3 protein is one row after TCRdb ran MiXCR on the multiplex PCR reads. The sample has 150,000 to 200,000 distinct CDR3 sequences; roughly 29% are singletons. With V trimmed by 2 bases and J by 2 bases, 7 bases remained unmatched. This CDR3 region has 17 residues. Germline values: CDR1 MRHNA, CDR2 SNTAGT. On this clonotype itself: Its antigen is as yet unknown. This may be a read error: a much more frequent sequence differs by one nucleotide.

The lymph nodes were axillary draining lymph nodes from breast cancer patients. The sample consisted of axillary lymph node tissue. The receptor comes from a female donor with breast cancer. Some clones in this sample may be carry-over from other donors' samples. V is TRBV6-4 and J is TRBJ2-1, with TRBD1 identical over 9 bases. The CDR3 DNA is TGTGCCAGCAGTGACACTCGACAGGGGGGCCCCTACAATGAGCAGTTCTTC. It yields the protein CASSDTRQGGPYNEQFF.